This T cell receptor (beta chain) was documented in a study of blood T cell repertoires in COVID-19 (dated by TCRdb to the early 2020s). Background for the entire study: Samples from collaborators originated in the United States, Italy and Spain and spanned both the acute and convalescent phases of COVID-19. The material from the prospective study consisted of cDNA or gDNA derived from T cells, B-cell-depleted T cells, or PBMCs. Subjects who had been exposed to COVID-19, were actively infected with it, or had recovered from it provided the deeply sampled blood TCRbeta repertoires that made up the dataset. The repertoires were released in a freely available public database intended as a resource for research on the immune response to SARS-CoV-2. Samples came from the ongoing ImmuneRACE study (first 160 participants) plus 1,254 subjects from 6 global collaborators. Nearly every sample came with metadata listing a de-identified subject ID, COVID-19 status, age in years and sex. Where available, HLA class I and class II types were taken from metadata supplied by the sample provider and were not determined by assay-based typing. Results the study describes overall, beyond this receptor: Clinical and demographic metadata were provided uncurated, with the amount varying by source and participant.

This clone was picked up one time. This clone's antigen is unknown. Nothing much larger sits one base from this clone, and base qualities are not available. Collaborating institutions collected whole blood in K2EDTA tubes following their own protocols. For TCRbeta analysis, collaborators shipped samples as frozen whole blood, isolated PBMCs, or DNA extracted from either of those sample types. The immunoSEQ Assay, a bias-controlled multiplex PCR, was used to amplify TCRbeta CDR3 regions from genomic DNA. The authors processed their data as follows. The number of nucleated cells in each sample was estimated from the amplification of reference gene primers within the assay. Sequence reads were collapsed and filtered to measure the absolute abundance of every unique TCRbeta CDR3 rearrangement. For each sample, productive Simpson clonality was calculated as the square root of Simpson's diversity index over productive rearrangements. TCRdb took this table from immuneACCESS and kept in-frame rearrangements with V and J called. Such tables lack part of the clones; where checked against another copy, unresolved V genes explain under half of the gap, and the rest is unexplained. The V and J calls and clone size come from that table; D and trimming were worked out from the DNA. Present in this sample are just over 90,000 clones, less than 90% of which were seen just once. The ten largest clones add up to around 20% of the sample.

From its cysteine to its phenylalanine, the CDR3 spans 15 amino acids. The kept DNA is CDR3 alone, 45 bases in frame from the first base. Reading the germline V gene (reference sequence) gives CDR1 LNHDA and CDR2 SQIVND. A distance of 16 bases separates the germline ends of V and J, which lose 5 bases and 8 bases respectively. Sequenced material: peripheral blood. The clonotype comes from a woman of 80 years or more with acute or convalescent COVID-19. The receptor chain draws on TRBV19 and TRBJ1-6, with the D gene too uncertain to name. The DNA is TGTGCCAGTAGTCCTGACCCGGGTTCGTATTCACCCCTCCACTTT. Its coded protein is CASSPDPGSYSPLHF.